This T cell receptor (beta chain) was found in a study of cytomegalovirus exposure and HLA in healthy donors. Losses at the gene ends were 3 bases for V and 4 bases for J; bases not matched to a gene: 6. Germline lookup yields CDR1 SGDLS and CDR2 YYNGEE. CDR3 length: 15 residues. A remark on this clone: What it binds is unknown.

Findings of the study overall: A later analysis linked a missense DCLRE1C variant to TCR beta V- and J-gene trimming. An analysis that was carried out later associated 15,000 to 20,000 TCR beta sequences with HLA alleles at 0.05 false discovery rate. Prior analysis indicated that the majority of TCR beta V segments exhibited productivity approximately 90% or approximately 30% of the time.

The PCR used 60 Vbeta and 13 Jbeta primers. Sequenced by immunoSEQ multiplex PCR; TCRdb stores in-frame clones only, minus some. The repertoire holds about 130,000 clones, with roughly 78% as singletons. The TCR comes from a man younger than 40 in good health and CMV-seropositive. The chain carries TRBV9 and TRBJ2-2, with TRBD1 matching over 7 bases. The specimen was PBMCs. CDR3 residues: CASSAPRGLTGELFF. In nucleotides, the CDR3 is TGTGCCAGCAGCGCCCCTAGGGGGCTCACCGGGGAGCTGTTTTTT.